These 24 T cell receptor beta chains were all obtained from the same sample, sequenced in a study of CD8 T cells in ankylosing spondylitis. TCRdb called the 5' RACE reads again in MiXCR, with one record for every CDR3 protein. The sample yields about 160,000 distinct CDR3 sequences, about a sixth seen once. The material sequenced was blood, either unsorted or a sorted T cell fraction (not recorded which). Receptors originate from a male donor with ankylosing spondylitis or in good health (not recorded which).

The gene calls are TRBV20-1 and TRBJ2-3; 7 bases agree with TRBD2. The germline CDR1 and CDR2 sequences are DFQATT and SNEGSKA (reference sequence). V trimming: 6 bases; J trimming: 1 base; junction bases outside the gene matches: 13. This CDR3 is built from 16 residues. The CDR3 sequence: CSATMQPAGCTDTQYF. For the CDR3, the DNA is TGCAGTGCCACCATGCAGCCAGCGGGATGCACAGATACGCAGTATTTT.

This clonotype was observed at least ten times. This chain connects TRBV29-1 to TRBJ1-6; 7 bases are a match to TRBD1. V dropped 8 bases and J dropped 6; count of bases not matched to a gene: 7. Germline CDR1 and CDR2: SQVTM and ANQGSEA. The CDR3 totals 13 residues. The CDR3 is CSTRDSFNSPLHF. The CDR3, as DNA: TGCAGCACCCGGGACAGCTTTAATTCACCCCTCCACTTT.

This clonotype was seen many times. This rearrangement joins TRBV7-3 to TRBJ1-5; D might be TRBD1 (5 bases). Trimming pared 2 bases from V and 0 bases from J, leaving 20 bases between. CDR1 SGHTA and CDR2 FQGTGA come from the germline V gene. The length of the CDR3 is 19 residues. CDR3 in amino acids: CASSLDPSGPGFSNQPQHF. The CDR3 bases are TGTGCCAGCAGCTTAGACCCATCGGGGCCCGGGTTTAGCAATCAGCCCCAGCATTTT.

This clonotype was counted many times. The V call is TRBV5-1, the J call TRBJ1-5; unclear D gene. Trimming left V 4 bases short and J 3 bases short, with 17 bases between. The CDR3 sequence is 16 residues long. Germline V lookup: CDR1 SGHRS, CDR2 YFSETQ. CDR3 DNA: TGCGCCAGCAGCGATGGACGTTCGGGGATCAATCAGCCCCAGCATTTT. Amino acid sequence: CASSDGRSGINQPQHF.

This clonotype was seen a few times. V and J are TRBV7-8 and TRBJ2-5; 7 bases are shared with TRBD1. V lost 9 bases, J lost 1 base, and 11 bases stayed unmatched. This CDR3 has 15 residues. Germline CDR1 is SGHVS and CDR2 is FQNEAQ. CDR3 nucleotides: TGTGCCAGTCAAAGGGGACAGCACATCCAAGAGACCCAGTACTTC. It translates to CASQRGQHIQETQYF.

A few counts support this clonotype. This chain uses TRBV7-9 with TRBJ1-4; tentatively, D is TRBD1 (6 bases). The CDR3 sequence is 11 residues long. Germline CDR1 is SEHNR and CDR2 is FQNEAQ (reference sequence). With 11 bases removed from V and 8 bases from J, the gap between germline ends came to 12 bases. The CDR3 here is CAGRTDEKLFF. The CDR3 DNA is TGTGCCGGGCGGACAGACGAAAAACTGTTTTTT.

On this clonotype: A read error is possible here, since a much larger clone lies one base away. V is TRBV27 and J is TRBJ2-5, with D perhaps matching TRBD1 or TRBD2 (5 bases each). This CDR3 comprises 15 residues. Per the germline V gene, CDR1 is MNHEY and CDR2 is SMNVEV (reference sequence). Trimming cost V 8 bases and J 2 bases, with 18 bases left between them. This chain's CDR3 is CASGRGRLVQETQYF. As DNA, the CDR3 is TGTGCCAGCGGTCGGGGACGCCTGGTACAAGAGACCCAGTACTTC.

This clonotype has a count of ten or more. V and J are TRBV29-1 and TRBJ2-7; D is possibly TRBD2 (5 bases). Germline-derived CDR1 and CDR2 are SQVTM and ANQGSEA. Trimming took 7 bases from V and 7 from J, leaving 17 bases between them. The CDR3 consists of 12 residues. CDR3 sequence reads: CSGGSVASEQYF. CDR3 nucleotides: TGCAGCGGGGGTAGCGTTGCCAGTGAGCAGTACTTC.

In this sample, this clonotype turned up a few times. The chain recombines TRBV4-1 with TRBJ2-2; D is ambiguous. Germline-derived CDR1 and CDR2 are MGHRA and YSYEKL. The CDR3 spans 14 residues. The ends were cut back, 7 bases at V and 3 bases at J, with 12 bases in the middle. CDR3 sequence (DNA): TGCGCCAGCACCCTTGAGGCGGACACCGGGGAGCTGTTTTTT. It translates to CASTLEADTGELFF.

At least ten counts were recorded for this clonotype. The chain uses TRBV14 and TRBJ2-2; no reliable D call. V was pared by 1 base and J by 5 bases, with 5 bases between. Germline CDR1 and CDR2: SGHDN and FVKESK. CDR3 size: 13 residues. The CDR3 here is CASSQVETGELFF. CDR3 sequence (DNA): TGTGCCAGCAGCCAAGTAGAGACCGGGGAGCTGTTTTTT.

J is TRBJ1-5 and V is TRBV28, with D hard to call. This CDR3 region has 12 residues. Trimming took off 3 bases at V and 6 bases at J, with 6 bases between the two ends. Germline-derived CDR1 and CDR2 are MDHEN and SYDVKM. CDR3 nucleotides: TGTGCCAGCAGTTTGCTTTTTCAGCCCCAGCATTTT. This codes for CASSLLFQPQHF.

The rearrangement uses TRBV2 and TRBJ2-6, with a tentative D call TRBD2 (5 bases). Germline V gene data show CDR1 as SNHLY and CDR2 as FYNNEI. Trimming removed 7 bases from V and 2 bases from J, with 9 bases in between. CDR3 length: 14 amino acids. Here the CDR3 DNA reads TGTGCCAGCACCGCGGGTCCTGGGGCCAACGTCCTGACTTTC. It yields the protein CASTAGPGANVLTF. Full variable domain (missing parts from reference TRBV2 and TRBJ2-6): EPEVTQTPSHQVTQMGQEVILRCVPISNHLYFYWYRQILGQKVEFLVSFYNNEISEKSEIFDDQFSVERPDGSNFTLKIRSTKLEDSAMYFCASTAGPGANVLTFGAGSRLTVL.

This clonotype has ten or more counts. The chain employs TRBV29-1 and TRBJ1-2; TRBD1 might be the D (6 bases). V was cut by 3 bases and J by 7 bases, with 15 bases left in between. CDR3 length equals 13 residues. The germline gives CDR1 SQVTM, CDR2 ANQGSEA. The DNA for the CDR3 is TGCAGCGTTGAGCAGGGGACATACTCTGGCTACACCTTC. It translates to CSVEQGTYSGYTF.

This clonotype was counted a single time. The chain links TRBV7-9 to TRBJ2-1; D gene unclear. This CDR3 has 12 amino acids. With 5 bases removed from V and 3 bases from J, the gap between germline ends came to 5 bases. CDR1 SEHNR and CDR2 FQNEAQ come from the germline V gene (reference sequence). Written as DNA, the CDR3 is TGTGCCAGCAGCGTGGACTACAATGAGCAGTTCTTC. Translation gives CASSVDYNEQFF. Full variable domain (missing parts from reference TRBV7-9 and TRBJ2-1): DTGVSQNPRHKITKRGQNVTFRCDPISEHNRLYWYRQTLGQGPEFLTYFQNEAQLEKSRLLSDRFSAERPKGSFSTLEIQRTEQGDSAMYLCASSVDYNEQFFGPGTRLTVL.

This clonotype was seen repeatedly, ten times or more. The chain links TRBV20-1 to TRBJ2-5; tentatively, D is TRBD1 (5 bases). Germline CDR1 is DFQATT and CDR2 is SNEGSKA (reference sequence). This CDR3 is built from 13 residues. Deletions cut 1 base from V and 2 bases from J, with 8 bases between. CDR3: CSARGQSQETQYF. In nucleotides, the CDR3 is TGCAGTGCTAGAGGACAGAGTCAAGAGACCCAGTACTTC.

Details on this clonotype: This sequence may be a read error, since a much larger clone differs from it by one base. The rearrangement uses TRBV7-6 and TRBJ2-3; 10 bases fit TRBD2. Germline V gene data show CDR1 as SGHVS and CDR2 as FNYEAQ. Trimming took 4 bases from V and 2 from J; bases not matched to a gene: 12. The CDR3 totals 18 residues. The CDR3 here is CASSSSSRTSGHTDTQYF. CDR3 nucleotides: TGTGCCAGCAGCTCATCTTCCCGGACTAGCGGACACACAGATACGCAGTATTTT.

This clonotype was counted a few times. The chain joins TRBV18 to TRBJ2-1, with D possibly matching TRBD2 (6 bases). V shed 2 bases and J shed 3 bases, with 14 bases lying between them. The germline CDR1 and CDR2 sequences are KGHSH and LQKENI. The CDR3 is made up of 16 amino acids. The CDR3, as DNA: TGTGCCAGCTCACCATTGCCGGGGGAGCACTACAATGAGCAGTTCTTC. Residues: CASSPLPGEHYNEQFF.

The chain's CDR3 is CASSGQGMDEKLFF. Written as DNA, the CDR3 is TGTGCCAGCAGCGGACAGGGGATGGATGAAAAACTGTTTTTT. The genes are TRBV3-1 and TRBJ1-4; TRBD1 aligns across 9 bases. CDR3 length: 14 amino acids. J lost 6 bases, V lost 5 bases, and 4 bases had no gene match. CDR1 is LGHDT and CDR2 is YNNKEL in the germline V gene (reference sequence). Complete variable domain (other parts from reference TRBV3-1 and TRBJ1-4): DTAVSQTPKYLVTQMGNDKSIKCEQNLGHDTMYWYKQDSKKFLKIMFSYNNKELIINETVPNRFSPKSPDKAHLNLHINSLELGDSAVYFCASSGQGMDEKLFFGSGTQLSVL.

The sample holds a few counts of this clonotype. This chain joins TRBV7-2 and TRBJ2-3; maybe TRBD1 (5 bases). The CDR3 totals 15 residues. The V end was cut by 8 bases, the J end by 4 bases, with 19 bases between. Germline V gene lookup returns CDR1 SGHTA and CDR2 FQGNSA. CDR3 residues: CASGTGGQGADTQYF. CDR3 in DNA: TGTGCCAGCGGTACGGGCGGTCAAGGGGCAGATACGCAGTATTTT.

This clonotype was observed many times. The chain recombines TRBV5-1 with TRBJ2-1, with 10 bases fitting TRBD2. V lost 6 bases and J lost 9; bases outside the gene matches: 12. The CDR3 is 15 residues long. CDR1 is SGHRS, CDR2 YFSETQ, per germline. CDR3 DNA: TGCGCCAGCAAGGAGTTACTAGCGGGACCCAGTGAGCAGTTCTTC. This codes for CASKELLAGPSEQFF.

A few counts support this clonotype. The V call is TRBV6-6, the J call TRBJ1-5; D is undetermined. V was cut by 6 bases and J by 3 bases, with 12 bases left in between. The CDR3 is made up of 14 amino acids. The germline V gene has CDR1 MNHNY and CDR2 SVGAGI (reference sequence). The DNA of the CDR3 is TGTGCCAGCAGAAGCCGGGCCATCAATCAGCCCCAGCATTTT. Its protein product is CASRSRAINQPQHF.

In its sample, this clonotype was seen many times. The rearrangement uses TRBV10-3 and TRBJ1-6; possible D gene TRBD1, 6 bases. Looked up from germline, CDR1 is ENHRY and CDR2 is SYGVKD. Between the trimmed V and J ends, which lost 5 bases and 6 bases, there was a span of 11 bases. This CDR3 has 14 amino acids. This chain's CDR3 is CAISKDSVNSPLHF. The CDR3 DNA follows: TGTGCCATCAGTAAGGACAGTGTTAATTCACCCCTCCACTTT.

This clonotype was recorded at least ten times. The V gene is TRBV29-1, the J gene TRBJ2-1, with 13 bases that match TRBD2. Unmatched junction bases numbered 1, after V lost 4 bases and J lost 7 bases. Germline CDR1 is SQVTM and CDR2 is ANQGSEA. This CDR3 region has 13 residues. The DNA for the CDR3 is TGCAGCGTTGGACTAGCGGGGGGAAATGAGCAGTTCTTC. It specifies CSVGLAGGNEQFF.

This clonotype was picked up a small number of times. The chain is built from TRBV6-2 or TRBV6-3 and TRBJ2-7, with 7 bases that match TRBD2. CDR3 size: 17 residues. Germline V CDR1 and CDR2: MNHEY, SVGEGT. After removal of 2 bases from V and 2 bases from J, the junction contained 12 bases not matched to a gene. In DNA form, the CDR3 reads TGTGCCAGCAGTTACGAAGGAGTTTCTAGCGGTCCCTACGAGCAGTACTTC. Encoded protein: CASSYEGVSSGPYEQYF.